The 15 T cell receptor beta chains below all came from one sample that was sequenced in a study of blood T cell repertoires in COVID-19 (dated by TCRdb to about 2020). Libraries were built with the immunoSEQ multiplex PCR assay. Not all clones reach the TCRdb copy of this immuneACCESS table, which keeps in-frame sequences only. Checked studies attribute under half of the gap to unresolved V genes and leave the rest unexplained. The sample contains 45,000 to 60,000 clones, roughly 79% of them found a single time. The ten most abundant clones make up about 15% of the sample. The sample was peripheral blood. These receptor sequences come from a human donor with active or convalescent COVID-19. The donor label of this sample is uncertain.

There are a few counts of this clone. This CDR3 is CASIPGGLYNEQFF. In nucleotides, the CDR3 is TGTGCCAGCATCCCAGGAGGGCTATACAATGAGCAGTTCTTC. This rearrangement joins TRBV7-9 to TRBJ2-1, with D possibly TRBD2 on 6 matching bases. The CDR3 contains 14 residues. Trimming left V 7 bases short and J 4 bases short, with 14 bases between. The V gene's germline CDR1 is SEHNR and CDR2 FQNEAQ (reference sequence).

The chain couples TRBV16 to TRBJ2-7; D may be TRBD2 (5 bases). The CDR3 is made up of 14 amino acids. Germline CDR1 KGHSY, CDR2 FQNENV. The V end was cut by 5 bases, the J end by 0 bases, with 11 bases between. The CDR3 DNA sequence: TGTGCCAGCAGCTCACGGGGTAGCTCCTACGAGCAGTACTTC. Translated: CASSSRGSSYEQYF.

This clone was detected only a few times. V is TRBV7-9 and J is TRBJ1-2; 12 bases align to TRBD1. This CDR3 has 16 amino acids. V lost 4 bases, J lost 2 bases, and 5 bases stayed unmatched. Germline CDR1 reads SEHNR; CDR2 reads FQNEAQ (reference sequence). Here the CDR3 reads CASSWGQGAMNYGYTF. Here the CDR3 DNA reads TGTGCCAGCAGCTGGGGACAGGGGGCGATGAACTATGGCTACACCTTC.

This sequence joins TRBV6-6 and TRBJ2-7; 8 positions agree with TRBD1. The V and J ends lost 6 bases and 0 bases, in that order; junction bases with no gene match: 7. Per germline, CDR1 MNHNY and CDR2 SVGAGI (reference sequence). This CDR3 has 15 amino acids. Here the CDR3 reads CASRAGQALSYEQYF. CDR3 sequence (DNA): TGTGCCAGCAGGGCGGGACAGGCGCTCTCCTACGAGCAGTACTTC.

This clone has a handful of counts. DNA for the CDR3: TGTGCCAGCAGCTTGGGGGGGGAGGAGACCCAGTACTTC. Translation: CASSLGGEETQYF. The chain combines TRBV7-8 with TRBJ2-5, with 7 bases identical to TRBD2. Germline CDR1 and CDR2: SGHVS and FQNEAQ. Trimming cost V 3 bases and J 5 bases; bases outside gene matches: 3. This CDR3 region has 13 residues.

The chain combines TRBV5-1 with TRBJ1-2, with 7 bases lining up with TRBD1. There are 16 residues in the CDR3. Germline assignment: CDR1 SGHRS and CDR2 YFSETQ. V lost 2 bases and J lost 0; bases outside the gene matches: 7. The CDR3: CASSLQQGFTNYGYTF. As DNA, the CDR3 is TGCGCCAGCAGCTTACAACAGGGGTTCACTAACTATGGCTACACCTTC.

This chain links TRBV7-3 with TRBJ1-1; weak D call: TRBD1 (5 bases). Trimming removed 0 bases from V and 2 bases from J, with 7 bases in between. This CDR3 contains 14 residues. The germline CDR1 and CDR2 sequences are SGHTA and FQGTGA. In DNA form, the CDR3 reads TGTGCCAGCAGCTTAACAGACAGAAACACTGAAGCTTTCTTT. Encoded protein: CASSLTDRNTEAFF.

This chain uses TRBV6-5 with TRBJ1-5, with D perhaps matching TRBD1 (6 bases). Trimming pared 3 bases from V and 1 base from J, leaving 13 bases between. The CDR3 consists of 16 residues. Looked up from germline, CDR1 is MNHEY and CDR2 is SVGAGI. The CDR3 DNA reads as TGTGCCAGCAGTTATGGGGGCACTTCGAGCAATCAGCCCCAGCATTTT. Protein sequence: CASSYGGTSSNQPQHF.

The V call is TRBV27, the J call TRBJ1-5; 11 nucleotides line up with TRBD1. The CDR3 sequence is 21 residues long. The V and J ends lost 1 base and 1 base, in that order; junction bases with no gene match: 15. The V gene's germline CDR1 is MNHEY and CDR2 SMNVEV (reference sequence). In nucleotides, the CDR3 is TGTGCCAGCAGTTTATTGCCCGGGACAGGGGGAAGCGTTGGGAGCAATCAGCCCCAGCATTTT. Translated: CASSLLPGTGGSVGSNQPQHF.

This chain uses TRBV3-1 (or the pseudogene TRBV3-2) with TRBJ2-1; 10 bases are shared with TRBD1. V shed 5 bases, J shed 4 bases, and the junction held 2 bases outside the gene matches. The CDR3 runs 14 residues. Germline V gene data show CDR1 as LGHDT and CDR2 as YNNKEL (reference sequence). CDR3 in amino acids: CASSLGQGYNEQFF. In DNA, the CDR3 is TGTGCCAGCAGCTTGGGACAGGGGTACAATGAGCAGTTCTTC.

In this sample, this clone turned up once. The chain joins TRBV7-9 to TRBJ1-4; 7 nucleotides match TRBD1. The CDR3 runs 17 residues. After removal of 5 bases from V and 8 bases from J, the junction contained 17 bases not matched to a gene. The germline gives CDR1 SEHNR, CDR2 FQNEAQ (reference sequence). CDR3 DNA: TGTGCCAGCAGCCCCCCCTTAGGGTGGGACAGTCGCGAAAAACTGTTTTTT. Translating gives CASSPPLGWDSREKLFF. Filled out from reference TRBV7-9 and TRBJ1-4, the complete variable domain reads DTGVSQNPRHKITKRGQNVTFRCDPISEHNRLYWYRQTLGQGPEFLTYFQNEAQLEKSRLLSDRFSAERPKGSFSTLEIQRTEQGDSAMYLCASSPPLGWDSREKLFFGSGTQLSVL.

This clone appeared once. The gene calls are TRBV10-3 and TRBJ1-2; no clear D. V gave up 6 bases and J gave up 2 bases, with 13 bases separating them. Looked up from germline, CDR1 is ENHRY and CDR2 is SYGVKD. This CDR3 comprises 14 residues. Here the CDR3 DNA reads TGTGCCATCAGCGTTAGTGACGGGAACTATGGCTACACCTTC. It is translated as CAISVSDGNYGYTF.

The chain is built from TRBV30 and TRBJ1-1; D is ambiguous. Per the germline V gene, CDR1 is GTSNPN and CDR2 is SVGIG (reference sequence). There are 12 residues in the CDR3. Trimming left V 5 bases short and J 0 bases short, with 7 bases between. CDR3 sequence reads: CAWGRVNTEAFF. The CDR3 DNA sequence: TGTGCCTGGGGGCGGGTGAACACTGAAGCTTTCTTT.

J is TRBJ1-6 and V is TRBV18; 7 bases map to TRBD1. The germline V gene has CDR1 KGHSH and CDR2 LQKENI. CDR3 size: 14 residues. The J segment lost 10 bases and the V segment lost 3 bases, leaving 6 bases of the junction unmatched. The CDR3 spells CASSPDRSGSPLHF. The CDR3 DNA reads as TGTGCCAGCTCACCGGACAGGTCAGGATCACCCCTCCACTTT. Drawing the rest from reference TRBV18 and TRBJ1-6, the complete variable domain is NAGVMQNPRHLVRRRGQEARLRCSPMKGHSHVYWYRQLPEEGLKFMVYLQKENIIDESGMPKERFSAEFPKEGPSILRIQQVVRGDSAAYFCASSPDRSGSPLHFGNGTRLTVT.

This chain uses TRBV5-6 with TRBJ1-1; D gene ambiguous. The germline CDR1 and CDR2 sequences are SGHDT and YYEEEE. The CDR3 contains 17 residues. Trimming cost V 4 bases and J 4 bases, with 23 bases left between them. The CDR3 is CASSPLLSTRVGTEAFF. CDR3 sequence (DNA): TGTGCCAGCAGCCCCCTTCTATCGACTAGGGTGGGCACTGAAGCTTTCTTT.